One T cell receptor beta chain is described in this entry. Its antigen is unknown. No base qualities exist here, and no much larger clone lies one base off it. The cohort was made up of 666 healthy bone marrow donors. At the time of sampling, every cohort member was nominally healthy, though immune exposures that went unrecorded were likely present. Of the 600 to 750 cohort members, about 270 had a positive CMV serostatus and approximately 370 had a negative one, while no CMV serostatus was recorded for the donor. Every donor gave a peripheral blood sample, and the peripheral blood mononuclear cells from that sample were used for TCR beta sequencing. Genomic DNA was extracted from the blood cell samples with the Qiagen DNeasy Blood Extraction Kit. These data belong to a study of cytomegalovirus exposure and HLA in healthy donors (dated by TCRdb to 2015 to 2018). For context, the study as a whole: An earlier analysis of approximately 590 of the donors reported 250 to 350 Gb of sequence data and more than 90 million unique TCR beta sequences from roughly 200 million T cells. An early release covering around 630 HLA-typed donors comprised approximately 290 gigabases of sequencing data and approximately 85 million unique TCR sequences. Of the 350 to 400 genotyped donors, 65% to 90% fell in the genetic ancestry cluster associated with self-reported Caucasian donors. The aim of the study was to test whether cataloging public T cell receptors could identify signatures of past pathogen exposure. The T cell repertoires of 550 to 850 subjects were profiled by immunosequencing and related to cytomegalovirus serostatus. A separate validation cohort of more than 100 different subjects was used in addition to the approximately 670-subject first cohort. The study combined high-throughput TCR immunosequencing, statistical association of individual TCRs with disease status, and machine learning to predict cytomegalovirus infection status. To study patterns of TCR occurrence, a later analysis re-analyzed previously published TCR beta repertoires from around 660 donors and added high-resolution HLA genotyping. In the later analysis, no new phenotypic data were used to find candidate immune exposures; instead, reliance was placed on TCR beta sequences and their occurrence across donors. An earlier analysis of some 500 of the donors used high-throughput TCR beta sequencing to judge whether each TCR beta V gene segment behaved as functional or pseudogenic. Alongside the repertoire data, information on donor age, sex, ethnicity and CMV serostatus was compiled. In a later genetic analysis, genome-wide SNP genotypes for 398 of the 666 donors were used, and that subset was treated as a discovery cohort. All discovery cohort repertoires had been generated using a single sequencing platform. HLA typing covered class I and class II loci at four-digit resolution. Typing coverage varied by locus: roughly 629-630 donors for A, B, C, DRB1 and DQB1; under 550 for DQA1; approximately 570 for DPA1; around 490 for DPB1. Four or five DR-DQ haplotypes were treated as single units for association and clustering because of strong linkage in the cohort. On average, around 240,000 unique TCR beta nucleotide sequences were sequenced per donor among a few hundred genotyped donors of the cohort, with roughly 18% of those sequences being non-productive. What the research found in general, with its limitations: In both the original and validation cohorts, the classifier was reported to diagnose cytomegalovirus status with high specificity and sensitivity. Only TCR beta chains were sequenced in this cohort, and the absence of alpha or paired-chain data limited detectable features. A few of the identified cytomegalovirus-associated TCR beta chains were confirmed in vitro to be specific for cytomegalovirus antigens. The authors suggested that the approach could potentially be extended to other disease states and immunological phenotypes. According to a later analysis, most CMV-associated TCR beta chains appeared to be HLA-restricted, and the HLA associations seemed to be driven largely by CMV exposure. Across donors, most TCR sequences were observed very rarely, whereas some public TCRs were present in many individuals. Because counts were too low, seventeen rarely observed V segments, including chromosome 9 orphons, were excluded from the earlier analysis of several hundred of the donors. Because HLA typing was unavailable for some donors at each locus, only the typed subset was used in association tests. In a later analysis, HLA-associated TCR beta chains were found to be more clonally expanded and to have lower generation probabilities than equally common non-associated chains. According to a later analysis, parvovirus B19, influenza, CMV and Epstein-Barr virus appeared linked to several top co-occurrence clusters. An earlier analysis of roughly 570 of the donors showed that most TCR beta V segments appeared in productive rearrangements either about 87% or about 30% of the time, which broadly matched IMGT annotations. The 87-base-pair reads could not distinguish some IMGT-functional V segments, including TRBV6-2 and TRBV6-3, so those segments were excluded. Sequencing depth was assumed to be roughly uniform across donors in the presence/absence analyses, though that assumption may not hold. Linkage disequilibrium might explain the correlated functional status among segregating V segments, but an unknown experimental factor could not be excluded. A further reported finding was that TCR beta sequences accurately predicted the HLA-A and HLA-B alleles for most subjects in the first cohort. The only immune exposure information available for the cohort was CMV serostatus. According to a later genetic analysis, donors in an Asian-associated ancestry cluster had fewer N-insertions in productive TCRs than the approximately 670-donor mean. The sequencing pipeline was judged likely to have produced a cluster of highly shared sequence variants as a technical artifact. An association between a missense DCLRE1C variant and V-gene and J-gene trimming of TCR beta chains was found in a later genetic analysis and replicated in an independent cohort. Specific HLA alleles were associated with 15,000 to 20,000 TCR beta sequences at a false discovery rate of 0.05 in a later analysis. The study gave a list of some 150 TCR beta chains associated with cytomegalovirus. A later analysis found that TCR association rates varied across HLA loci, with DRB1 alleles showing the most associated TCRs and HLA-C alleles the fewest. When HLA alleles, especially DR and DQ, strongly co-occurred, TCR associations were difficult to assign to individual alleles.

CDR1 and CDR2 are read off the germline V gene as LGHNA and YNFKEQ. There are 16 amino acids in the CDR3, from cysteine to phenylalanine inclusive. Only CDR3 DNA is held: 48 bases, read in frame from base 1. Trimming costs V 4 bases and J 5 bases, and their ends lie 17 bases apart. Receptor amplification or capture employed the immunoSEQ multiplex PCR assay. For the multiplex PCR, a mixture combining 60 forward primers for TCR Vbeta segments and 13 reverse primers for TCR Jbeta segments was used. Amplification of the CDR3 region of rearranged TCR beta genes was performed with a multiplex PCR assay on genomic DNA. The amplified TCR beta libraries were sequenced on the Illumina HiSeq System as 87-base-pair reads. In the source study's methods: Across the roughly 700 repertoires, a later analysis counted 78 million or so unique TCR beta chains, about 10 million of which were shared by at least two donors. A nearest-neighbor algorithm error-corrected the raw reads and collapsed the reads into unique sequences, merging closely related sequences to remove PCR and sequencing errors. CDR3 sequences were aligned to IMGT reference sequences to assign V, D and J gene segments. For a sequence to be retained, a match of at least six nucleotides was required to both a V gene segment and a J gene segment. Rearrangements were called productive when the CDR3 lacked stop codons and stayed in frame with V and J; all others were non-productive. Following IMGT convention, CDR3 was defined as the stretch from the second conserved V-encoded cysteine up to the conserved J-encoded phenylalanine. In an earlier analysis of approximately 500 of the donors, sequences lacking an unambiguous match to a single V gene segment were excluded. In an earlier analysis of 500 to 750 of the donors, V segments were called functional above 56.7% productive rearrangements and were called segregating when the between-donor standard deviation exceeded 5%. A statistical classification framework was developed to diagnose cytomegalovirus status using the catalog of TCR beta chain sequences. In a later analysis, V and J genes were assigned by comparing TCR nucleotide sequences against IMGT/GENE-DB human TR gene sequences. Using the TCRdist pipeline, a later analysis assigned CDR3 sequences along with most-parsimonious VDJ recombination scenarios. In a later analysis, every TCR beta chain was defined by the combination of its CDR3 amino acid sequence and its V-gene family, and reads without a unique V-gene family were dropped. To address suspected cross-contamination and a sequencing artifact, a later analysis removed several hundred highly shared, low-generation-probability nucleotide sequences. In a later analysis, a clonal expansion index for each public chain was calculated from normalized within-repertoire ranks of inferred template counts. In a later analysis, generation probabilities were computed with a VDJ recombination model fitted to out-of-frame rearrangements, and the resulting probabilities were checked against IGoR. In a later analysis, TCR-TCR, TCR-HLA and TCR-CMV co-occurrence was scored with hypergeometric tests, and a repertoire-size bias correction was applied to TCR pairs. False discovery rates were estimated in a later analysis by permuting HLA or CMV assignments 20 times. In a later analysis, co-occurring TCRs were grouped with DBSCAN, and TCRdist sequence similarity was added when clustering was performed within HLA-allele-positive subsets. For co-occurrence clustering, repertoires with fewer than 30,000 or more than 120,000 public chains were excluded, along with four to six repertoires with anomalous nucleotide sharing. The source is immuneACCESS, and TCRdb retained only in-frame sequences with V and J called. Part of the clones is not carried over; for the studies checked, unresolved V genes explain less than half of this, and the remainder is unexplained. That table gives V, J and clone size, and the DNA gave D and trimming. In all, the sample holds 68,000 or so clones, and 80% to 90% of those were seen once. The ten top clones hold around 7% of the sample.

Sequenced sample: PBMCs. The clonotype was recovered from a human donor in good health. The V gene is TRBV4-2 and the J gene is TRBJ2-2; the D segment could be TRBD2, given 7 matching bases. The DNA sequence follows: TGTGCCAGCAGCCGCCCGGGGGGCCTTGAGACCGGGGAGCTGTTTTTT. Its coded protein is CASSRPGGLETGELFF.